At least ten counts were recorded for the clone carrying this T cell receptor beta chain. Its antigen is undetermined. Disease duration was under 3 months in the ophthalmopathy patients, who also had a Clinical Activity Score of at least 3 and a NOSPECS grade of at least 4. Isolation of PBMCs was performed on around 9.8 ml fresh peripheral blood. These data originate in a study of T cells in Graves' hyperthyroidism and ophthalmopathy. The CDR3 has 18 residues. V shed 3 bases and J shed 0 bases, with 18 bases lying between them. Amplification of TCR beta CDR3 regions used RNA as the template. HTBI primers were the set used in a first-round RT-PCR of the TCR CDR3. One entry per CDR3 protein, called by TCRdb with MiXCR from the multiplex PCR reads. In the table there are 350,000 to 400,000 distinct CDR3 sequences, approximately 17% of which are singletons. Study outcomes and limitations: Most clonotypes expanded in thyroid above 0.001 were likewise present in blood.

This receptor was identified in a man between 18 and 35 years old with Graves' ophthalmopathy. Sequenced: blood. This chain connects TRBV12-3 or TRBV12-4 to TRBJ1-5; D may be TRBD1 (5 bases). The CDR3 coding sequence is TGTGCCAGCAGTTTTTTGGTGGGCCGGGGGATTAGCAATCAGCCCCAGCATTTT. Protein: CASSFLVGRGISNQPQHF.